The sequence of this T cell receptor beta chain was determined in a study of blood T cell repertoires in COVID-19. Study information: Donors in the United States, Italy and Spain gave samples during acute or convalescent COVID-19.

CDR3 length: 14 residues. The ends lost 6 bases at V and 5 bases at J; junction bases unmatched: 9. Germline V gene sequence: CDR1 SGHDN, CDR2 FVKESK. The method was immunoSEQ multiplex PCR; TCRdb's version includes in-frame clones alone and lacks a portion of them. The sample records 40,000 or so clones, approximately 85% being singletons. The J gene is TRBJ2-5, the V gene TRBV14; 7 bases line up with TRBD2. The material sequenced was peripheral blood. The source is a man aged 60-69 years with acute or convalescent COVID-19. CDR3 DNA sequence: TGTGCCAGCAGTAGAGCGGGACCCGGGGAGACCCAGTACTTC. Protein: CASSRAGPGETQYF. Variable domain in full (rest from reference TRBV14 and TRBJ2-5): EAGVTQFPSHSVIEKGQTVTLRCDPISGHDNLYWYRRVMGKEIKFLLHFVKESKQDESGMPNNRFLAERTGGTYSTLKVQPAELEDSGVYFCASSRAGPGETQYFGPGTRLLVL.